This T cell receptor (beta chain) was sequenced for a study of molecular identifiers for immune sequencing clone quantification. Overall study context: Five aliquots were made in replicates from the RNA of around 18,000 or 91,000 naive CD8 cells, and four were sequenced.

This clonotype appeared a few times. Trimming left V 4 bases short and J 3 bases short, with 3 bases between. CDR1 is SQVTM and CDR2 is ANQGSEA in the germline V gene. This CDR3 is built from 11 residues. A CD8+CD4-CCR7+CD45RA+ gate was used to sort naive CD8 T cells. TCRdb re-analysed the PCR reads in MiXCR, keeping a single row per CDR3 protein. The sample includes roughly 12,000 distinct CDR3 sequences, 16% of them seen just once. This TCR was sampled from a human donor in good health. Some libraries in this study had Jurkat cell RNA spiked in. The V call is TRBV29-1, the J call TRBJ2-2; D gene unclear. The specimen sequenced was naive CD8+ T cells from blood, with Jurkat cell RNA spiked in. Subset here: FACS-sorted CD8+CD4-CCR7+CD45RA+ naive T cells. As DNA, the CDR3 is TGCAGCGTTGTATACACCGGGGAGCTGTTTTTT. As protein: CSVVYTGELFF.